This note documents a single TCR beta chain sequence. What it recognizes is unknown. The identical CDR3 is also encoded by other nucleotide sequences in the sample. The repertoire was sequenced with immunoSEQ multiplex PCR; TCRdb's copy has only in-frame clones and lacks some. The sample yields 650,000 to 800,000 clones, about 90% seen once. CD45RO-negative CD8 cells positively selected for CCR7 made up the naive population, which excluded terminally differentiated effector memory CD45RA+ cells. This sample was included in a study of shared clonotypes between healthy human individuals. Study overall: Three plates were used per donor for CD4 naive, three for CD4 memory, two for CD8 naive and one for CD8 memory.

Whole-study results and caveats: Relative to memory subsets, naive subsets generally showed larger estimated richness.

The CDR3 extends over 14 amino acids. Trimming removed 0 bases from V and 0 bases from J, with 6 bases in between. Germline loops: CDR1 MNHEY, CDR2 SMNVEV (reference sequence). This TCR came from a man aged 30-40 years in good health. The sample taken for sequencing was naive CD8+ T cells sorted from blood. The genes are TRBV27 and TRBJ2-7; D gene uncertain. The CDR3 loop reads CASSLSVSSYEQYF. CDR3 DNA sequence: TGTGCCAGCAGTTTATCAGTGAGCTCCTACGAGCAGTACTTC.